The 19 T cell receptor beta chains presented below share a single source sample, sequenced in a study of cytomegalovirus exposure and HLA in healthy donors (dated by TCRdb to about 2017). Library prep was done by the immunoSEQ multiplex PCR assay. For the multiplex PCR, a mixture combining 60 forward primers for TCR Vbeta segments and 13 reverse primers for TCR Jbeta segments was used. TCRdb took this table from immuneACCESS and kept in-frame rearrangements with V and J called. Such tables lack part of the clones; where checked against another copy, unresolved V genes explain under half of the gap, and the rest is unexplained. Within this sample are fewer than 200,000 clones, with 80% of them counted one time only. The ten largest clonotypes hold approximately 4.5% of the sample. The sample was PBMCs. Every receptor here comes from a man aged 25-40 years in good health and CMV-seronegative.

The genes are TRBV6-4 and TRBJ2-1, with 8 bases that match TRBD2. The germline V gene encodes CDR1 MRHNA and CDR2 SNTAGT. The junction had 5 bases not matched to a gene; V was cut back by 0 bases and J by 4 bases. There are 16 residues in the CDR3. CDR3 loop: CASSDSSGSGYNEQFF. For the CDR3, the DNA is TGTGCCAGCAGTGACTCGAGCGGGAGTGGTTACAATGAGCAGTTCTTC.

In this sample, this clone turned up once. The V gene is TRBV19, the J gene TRBJ1-5, with D tentatively TRBD1 (5 bases). CDR1 is LNHDA, CDR2 SQIVND, per germline (reference sequence). The V end lost 9 bases, the J end lost 0 bases, and 15 bases lay between the germline ends. The CDR3 length is 15 residues. The DNA of the CDR3 is TGTGCCAGCCTGACAGTTGCTTATAGCAATCAGCCCCAGCATTTT. The encoded protein is CASLTVAYSNQPQHF.

The chain is built from TRBV7-8 and TRBJ1-1; D is possibly TRBD1 (5 bases). V dropped 5 bases and J dropped 7 bases, with 17 bases sitting between them. This CDR3 contains 14 residues. Germline V gene data show CDR1 as SGHVS and CDR2 as FQNEAQ. CDR3 coding DNA: TGTGCCAGCAGCCTGGGACGGGGGAGGAGTGAAGCTTTCTTT. Protein: CASSLGRGRSEAFF.

The V and J genes are TRBV30 and TRBJ2-2, with 9 nucleotides matching TRBD2. CDR3 length: 16 residues. Germline CDR1 is GTSNPN and CDR2 is SVGIG (reference sequence). V shed 0 bases and J 0 bases; nucleotides not matched to a gene: 2. CDR3 amino acids: CAWSVAGGPNTGELFF. The CDR3 DNA sequence: TGTGCCTGGAGTGTGGCGGGAGGGCCGAACACCGGGGAGCTGTTTTTT. The full variable domain, rest sourced from reference TRBV30 and TRBJ2-2, is SQTIHQWPATLVQPVGSPLSLECTVEGTSNPNLYWYRQAAGRGLQLLFYSVGIGQISSEVPQNLSASRPQDRQFILSSKKLLLSDSGFYLCAWSVAGGPNTGELFFGEGSRLTVL.

The V call is TRBV6-1, the J call TRBJ2-3; perhaps TRBD1 as D (5 bases). CDR3 size: 14 residues. CDR1 is MNHNS, CDR2 SASEGT, per germline. V gave up 2 bases and J gave up 4 bases, with 10 bases separating them. CDR3 region: CASSEQGSADTQYF. The CDR3 DNA is TGTGCCAGCAGTGAACAGGGCTCCGCAGATACGCAGTATTTT.

This clone has more than one count but fewer than ten. This rearrangement joins TRBV28 to TRBJ2-7; D gene unclear. CDR1 is MDHEN and CDR2 is SYDVKM in the germline V gene. Trimming removed 7 bases from V and 4 bases from J, with 20 bases in between. This CDR3 is 15 amino acids long. CDR3 residues: CASKKGGIESYEQYF. As DNA, the CDR3 is TGTGCCAGCAAAAAAGGCGGCATCGAATCGTACGAGCAGTACTTC.

This sequence joins TRBV19 and TRBJ2-7; no firm D call. Per the germline V gene, CDR1 is LNHDA and CDR2 is SQIVND (reference sequence). The V gene lost 6 bases and the J gene lost 2 bases, with 17 bases spanning the gap. This CDR3 is 15 amino acids long. CDR3 protein: CASRKFPGPTYEQYF. The CDR3, as DNA: TGTGCCAGTAGAAAATTCCCGGGTCCTACCTACGAGCAGTACTTC.

For this clone: Germline and junction disagree at one end, which may indicate a read error. V and J are TRBV5-6 and TRBJ2-7; the match to TRBD1 covers 7 bases. CDR3 length: 16 residues. Germline V gene data show CDR1 as SGHDT and CDR2 as YYEEEE. The CDR3 nucleotides are TGTGCCAGCAGTGGAACAGGGACAGTCCCCTCCTACGGGCAGTACTTC. Translation: CASSGTGTVPSYGQYF.

The sample holds one count of this clone. This rearrangement joins TRBV7-2 to TRBJ2-1; 9 bases agree with TRBD2. Losses at the gene ends were 3 bases for V and 5 bases for J; bases not matched to a gene: 5. The CDR3 loop spans 15 amino acids. Germline V gives CDR1 SGHTA, CDR2 FQGNSA. For the CDR3, the DNA is TGTGCCAGCAGCTTTCAAGCGGGGGGAAACAATGAGCAGTTCTTC. It encodes CASSFQAGGNNEQFF.

V usage is TRBV6-5 and J usage is TRBJ1-4, with D maybe TRBD1 (6 bases). V was cut by 10 bases and J by 0 bases, with 12 bases left in between. Per germline, CDR1 MNHEY and CDR2 SVGAGI. This CDR3 has 14 amino acids. The CDR3 DNA is TGTGCCACGGGGACAAACCCAACTAATGAAAAACTGTTTTTT. This codes for CATGTNPTNEKLFF.

In its sample, this clone was seen a few times. J is TRBJ1-1 and V is TRBV28, with 7 bases aligning to TRBD1. This CDR3 spans 14 amino acids. Germline V gene sequence: CDR1 MDHEN, CDR2 SYDVKM. V trimming: 2 bases; J trimming: 2 bases; junction bases outside the gene matches: 2. CDR3 region: CASSLQGDNTEAFF. The CDR3 DNA reads TGTGCCAGCAGTTTACAGGGGGATAACACTGAAGCTTTCTTT.

DNA for the CDR3: TGTGCCAGCGGTACCCCCGGAGGAGGAAACACCATATATTTT. Translating gives CASGTPGGGNTIYF. The chain recombines TRBV6-6 with TRBJ1-3; D not resolved. Trimming shortened V by 8 bases and J by 4 bases, and 15 bases separated the two germline ends. Germline lookup yields CDR1 MNHNY and CDR2 SVGAGI (reference sequence). The CDR3 runs to 14 residues.

The J gene is TRBJ1-2, the V gene TRBV6-5; 9 positions agree with TRBD1. V lost 6 bases to trimming and J lost 8 bases; unmatched junction nucleotides: 10. Germline V gives CDR1 MNHEY, CDR2 SVGAGI. This CDR3 has 14 residues. The DNA for the CDR3 is TGTGCCAGCAGCGAGACAGGGGGTCCGAGAGGCTACACCTTC. Translating gives CASSETGGPRGYTF.

The V gene is TRBV2, the J gene TRBJ2-5; D is undetermined. This CDR3 is built from 14 residues. Germline V lookup: CDR1 SNHLY, CDR2 FYNNEI. Trimming stripped 2 bases from V and 11 bases from J, with 18 bases between. The DNA of the CDR3 is TGTGCCAGCAGTGAAAAGATACCCTCTGAAGAGCAGTACTTC. Protein sequence: CASSEKIPSEEQYF.

This rearrangement joins TRBV7-2 to TRBJ2-7; 11 bases line up with TRBD2. Germline V CDR1 and CDR2: SGHTA, FQGNSA. The CDR3 runs 14 residues. The V segment lost 5 bases and the J segment 3 bases; nucleotides outside the gene matches: 3. CDR3 residues: CASSHLAGGYEQYF. The CDR3 nucleotides read TGTGCCAGCAGCCATCTAGCGGGGGGCTACGAGCAGTACTTC.

V is TRBV30 and J is TRBJ2-1; 10 nucleotides match TRBD2. The CDR3 consists of 16 residues. V was clipped by 4 bases and J by 1 base; unmatched bases: 7. CDR1 GTSNPN and CDR2 SVGIG come from the germline V gene (reference sequence). The CDR3 reads CAWNPLSGGSYNEQFF. The CDR3 DNA reads TGTGCCTGGAACCCCCTTAGCGGGGGGTCCTACAATGAGCAGTTCTTC.

V is TRBV6-1 and J is TRBJ2-7; TRBD1 matches at 9 bases. Germline CDR1 is MNHNS and CDR2 is SASEGT. CDR3 size: 15 residues. V was pared by 3 bases and J by 0 bases, with 3 bases of the junction left unmatched. The DNA for the CDR3 is TGTGCCAGCAGTGATTGGACAGGGGCCTCCTACGAGCAGTACTTC. This codes for CASSDWTGASYEQYF.

This clone showed up just once. The chain links TRBV9 to TRBJ2-7; the D is unclear. Germline CDR1 SGDLS, CDR2 YYNGEE. V shed 0 bases and J shed 3 bases, with 13 bases lying between them. The CDR3 is made up of 15 amino acids. CDR3 region: CASSVDMGSGYEQYF. In DNA, the CDR3 is TGTGCCAGCAGCGTAGATATGGGCTCCGGCTACGAGCAGTACTTC. The full variable domain, its missing parts supplied by reference TRBV9 and TRBJ2-7, is DSGVTQTPKHLITATGQRVTLRCSPRSGDLSVYWYQQSLDQGLQFLIQYYNGEERAKGNILERFSAQQFPDLHSELNLSSLELGDSALYFCASSVDMGSGYEQYFGPGTRLTVT.

The chain uses TRBV15 and TRBJ2-7; D is possibly TRBD2 (6 bases). With 1 base removed from V and 5 bases from J, the gap between germline ends came to 9 bases. CDR3 length: 13 amino acids. Germline V gene lookup returns CDR1 LNHNV and CDR2 YYDKDF (reference sequence). The CDR3 nucleotides read TGTGCCACCAGCAGAGGGGAGGTGAACGAGCAGTACTTC. It codes for CATSRGEVNEQYF.